The entry below gives a single T cell receptor beta chain sequence along with its context. Its antigen is unidentified. Libraries were prepared by immunoSEQ multiplex PCR; TCRdb keeps only in-frame clonotypes and omits some of them. This sample has approximately 1,200 clones; almost 35% occur once, and the top ten carry around 8.7%. The record originates from a study of T cells in localized non-small cell lung cancer. V gave up 3 bases and J gave up 5 bases, with 10 bases separating them. The CDR3 extends over 14 amino acids. Study outcomes and limitations: In adjacent lung, a median roughly 60 of the top 100 tumor clones were found.

The sequence derives from a male donor at least 60 years old with stage I squamous cell lung carcinoma. The rearrangement joins TRBV7-1 to TRBJ2-2, with D uncertain. TRBV7-1 is an ORF, with its function uncertain. The material was normal lung tissue next to the tumor, obtained before any cancer treatment. CDR3 loop: CASSSGESTGELFF. For the CDR3, the DNA is TGTGCCAGCAGCTCGGGCGAGAGTACCGGGGAGCTGTTTTTT.